The clone carrying this T cell receptor (beta chain) was recorded only once. No antigen is known for it. Here immunoSEQ multiplex PCR was the method, and the copy in TCRdb shows in-frame clones only, minus some. The table includes about 69,000 clones, roughly 89% detected once. These data belong to a study of OX40 agonist ivuxolimab in advanced cancers. Findings and limits, study-wide: With doses of 0.1 to 3.0 mg/kg, CD4+ and CD8+ blood T cells had undergone clonal expansion by week 6.

The CDR3 runs to 14 residues. V gave up 4 bases and J gave up 8 bases, with 14 bases separating them. Germline values: CDR1 SGHAT, CDR2 FQNNGV. The sequence was collected from an adult with an advanced solid tumor such as melanoma, head and neck, liver or kidney cancer. The sequences come from CD4+ or CD8+ T cells sorted from blood, collected in a trial of the OX40 agonist ivuxolimab. V and J are TRBV11-2 and TRBJ1-4; a possible D gene is TRBD1 (5 bases). CDR3 protein: CASSSTGAAEKLFF. The CDR3 DNA reads as TGTGCCAGCAGCTCAACCGGGGCTGCAGAAAAACTGTTTTTT.